This TCR beta chain emerged from a study of shared clonotypes between healthy human individuals. The CDR3 length is 14 residues. The V segment lost 4 bases and the J segment 3 bases; nucleotides outside the gene matches: 5. Germline-derived CDR1 and CDR2 are MNHEY and SVGAGI. The assay was immunoSEQ multiplex PCR, and TCRdb's table has in-frame clones only and misses some. The repertoire consists of about 610,000 clones, with around 97% occurring once and the leading ten covering around 0.057%. The sample was naive CD4+ T cells sorted from blood. Subset defined: CD45RA+ positively selected. The sequence was obtained from a young woman in good health. This chain joins TRBV6-5 and TRBJ2-7, with 8 bases fitting TRBD1. The CDR3 region is CASSLDREDYEQYF. The CDR3 region has the DNA TGTGCCAGCAGTTTGGACAGGGAAGACTACGAGCAGTACTTC.